Below, 8 T cell receptor beta chains from the same sample are listed, as sequenced in a study of CD8 T cells in ankylosing spondylitis. TCRdb reanalysed the 5' RACE reads using MiXCR and keeps one entry per CDR3 protein. Of roughly 670,000 distinct CDR3 sequences in the sample, under 20% are singletons; the top ten hold around a fifth. Study-wide results and limits: A motif of seven or eight highly homologous TCR beta variants was seen as apparently characteristic of ankylosing spondylitis blood.

These receptors lack a known antigen. The sample was blood, either unsorted or a sorted T cell fraction (not recorded which). The origin of the receptors is a male donor with ankylosing spondylitis.

The chain links TRBV7-8 to TRBJ2-7; D may correspond to TRBD1 or TRBD2 (5 bases each). The germline V gene has CDR1 SGHVS and CDR2 FQNEAQ. V lost 4 bases, J lost 2 bases, and 15 bases lay in between. This CDR3 comprises 15 residues. CDR3: CASSSGAYGTYEQYF. The DNA for the CDR3 is TGTGCCAGCAGCTCCGGGGCGTACGGAACCTACGAGCAGTACTTC.

The chain links TRBV12-3 or TRBV12-4 to TRBJ2-5; the D gene is possibly TRBD2 (7 bases). The V end lost 6 bases, the J end lost 7 bases, and 18 bases lay between the germline ends. CDR3 length: 14 amino acids. CDR3 nucleotides: TGTGCCAGCAGCCGAGTTGAGAGGGGGGGGACCCAGTACTTC. Encoded protein: CASSRVERGGTQYF.

This rearrangement joins TRBV6-1 to TRBJ2-3; TRBD2 agrees at 10 bases. V dropped 4 bases and J dropped 0; count of bases not matched to a gene: 10. The V gene's germline CDR1 is MNHNS and CDR2 SASEGT. This CDR3 has 18 residues. The CDR3 here is CASSVGLAGVLSTDTQYF. Here the CDR3 DNA reads TGTGCCAGCAGTGTCGGGCTAGCGGGGGTCCTAAGCACAGATACGCAGTATTTT.

The rearrangement uses TRBV6-1 and TRBJ2-3; TRBD2 matches 11 bases. Germline trimming cut 6 bases from V and 0 bases from J; bases unmatched to any gene: 8. This CDR3 has 17 amino acids. CDR1 and CDR2 from the germline V gene are MNHNS and SASEGT. The CDR3 protein is CASRGEGLAASTDTQYF. As DNA, the CDR3 is TGTGCCAGCAGGGGGGAGGGACTAGCGGCTAGCACAGATACGCAGTATTTT.

This clonotype was recorded many times. The J gene is TRBJ2-1, the V gene TRBV7-3; the D gene is possibly TRBD1 (6 bases). The CDR3 loop spans 13 amino acids. V was shortened by 4 bases and J by 5 bases, with 9 bases between the two germline ends. Germline V CDR1 and CDR2: SGHTA, FQGTGA. The CDR3 sequence is CASSSGAHNEQFF. The CDR3 bases are TGTGCCAGCAGCTCAGGGGCCCACAATGAGCAGTTCTTC.

This clonotype was observed a few times. The J gene is TRBJ2-2, the V gene TRBV4-1; no clear D. Trimming stripped 1 base from V and 6 bases from J, with 12 bases between. The CDR3 is 15 residues long. In germline, CDR1 is MGHRA, CDR2 YSYEKL. As DNA, the CDR3 is TGCGCCAGCAGCCAAGGGAAAGGGTGGGCCGGGGAGCTGTTTTTT. It codes for CASSQGKGWAGELFF.

The rearrangement joins TRBV7-6 to TRBJ2-5; no clear D. Per the germline V gene, CDR1 is SGHVS and CDR2 is FNYEAQ. CDR3 length equals 13 residues. V was trimmed by 0 bases and J by 4 bases, leaving 6 bases between them. CDR3 protein: CASSLAVGETQYF. DNA of the CDR3: TGTGCCAGCAGCTTAGCGGTCGGAGAGACCCAGTACTTC. Drawing the rest from reference TRBV7-6 and TRBJ2-5, the complete variable domain is GAGVSQSPRYKVTKRGQDVALRCDPISGHVSLYWYRQALGQGPEFLTYFNYEAQQDKSGLPNDRFSAERPEGSISTLTIQRTEQRDSAMYRCASSLAVGETQYFGPGTRLLVL.

The chain couples TRBV20-1 to TRBJ2-1, with 12 nucleotides matching TRBD2. The V segment lost 5 bases and the J segment 8 bases; nucleotides outside the gene matches: 7. Per germline, CDR1 DFQATT and CDR2 SNEGSKA (reference sequence). This CDR3 has 14 residues. The CDR3 spells CSAGTSGPGDEQFF. CDR3 bases: TGCAGTGCTGGGACTAGCGGGCCCGGGGATGAGCAGTTCTTC.